In its sample, the clone carrying this T cell receptor (beta chain) was seen many times. This sample was taken from a study of T-cell reconstitution after alpha-beta-depleted transplantation in children. Trimming pared 3 bases from V and 7 bases from J, leaving 8 bases between. Germline CDR1 is SGHNT and CDR2 is YYREEE (reference sequence). The CDR3 length is 12 residues. Using unique molecular identifiers, the investigators prepared the TCRbeta library. TCRdb ran MiXCR on the PCR reads and lists one entry per CDR3 protein. Of about 360,000 distinct CDR3 sequences listed, less than 15% are singletons.

The clonotype originates from a human donor who donated a stem cell graft to a child with Fanconi anemia. The sequencing used PBMCs, collected from the stem cell graft. The chain joins TRBV5-4 to TRBJ2-1; D call uncertain. CDR3 sequence reads: CASSYLNNEQFF. The CDR3 DNA reads as TGTGCCAGCAGCTATCTAAATAATGAGCAGTTCTTC.